The T cell receptor beta chain under discussion was sequenced for a study of blood T cell repertoires in COVID-19. Across the whole study: There were acute and convalescent COVID-19 samples, and they came from the United States, Italy and Spain. Sample material is recorded as cDNA or gDNA derived from T cells, B-cell-depleted T cells, or PBMCs.

Per the original methods: For nucleated cells, counts were estimated from reference gene primer amplification. Sequenced by immunoSEQ multiplex PCR; TCRdb stores in-frame clones only, minus some. That table gives V, J and clone size, and the DNA gave D and trimming. This table has over 200,000 clones, roughly 87% appearing once. V was trimmed by 2 bases and J by 5 bases, leaving 12 bases between them. Germline-derived CDR1 and CDR2 are MDHEN and SYDVKM. The CDR3 loop spans 15 amino acids. The rearrangement uses TRBV28 and TRBJ1-4, with D perhaps TRBD1 (6 bases). The TCR sequence derives from a man aged 35-49 years with active or convalescent COVID-19. Sequencing was done on a sample of peripheral blood. Here the CDR3 DNA reads TGTGCCAGCAGTTTAGGTGGGGGGGGCAATGAAAAACTGTTTTTT. It yields the protein CASSLGGGGNEKLFF.